The 29 T cell receptor beta chains below were found in one sample sequenced in a study of blood T cell repertoires in COVID-19 (dated by TCRdb to between 2020 and 2021). Libraries were built with the immunoSEQ multiplex PCR assay. This is the immuneACCESS table as TCRdb keeps it, with only in-frame sequences that have V and J called. A part of the clones is gone; compared with another copy, unresolved V genes explain less than half, and the rest is unexplained. Recorded for this sample are around 200,000 clones; about 88% of them occurred a single time. The ten largest clonotypes hold approximately 2.1% of the sample. The sequenced sample consisted of PBMCs or T cells enriched from blood (not recorded which). These receptors were taken from a woman in her 40s with acute COVID-19.

V is TRBV28 and J is TRBJ2-5; 8 bases agree with TRBD1. The germline V gene has CDR1 MDHEN and CDR2 SYDVKM. The CDR3 has 17 residues. The junction had 12 bases not matched to a gene; V was cut back by 6 bases and J by 0 bases. CDR3 bases: TGTGCCAGCAGCCTTACTGGACAGGGACCGTACCAAGAGACCCAGTACTTC. Residues: CASSLTGQGPYQETQYF.

V is TRBV30 and J is TRBJ1-4; 9 positions agree with TRBD1. The V gene's germline CDR1 is GTSNPN and CDR2 SVGIG (reference sequence). The J segment lost 2 bases and the V segment lost 1 base, leaving 8 bases of the junction unmatched. The CDR3 covers 17 residues. The CDR3 sequence: CAWSAGTGSLTNEKLFF. The CDR3 DNA reads TGTGCCTGGAGTGCCGGGACAGGGAGTTTGACTAATGAAAAACTGTTTTTT.

The V gene is TRBV7-9, the J gene TRBJ1-5; 9 nucleotides line up with TRBD1. The CDR3 is 16 residues long. V dropped 5 bases and J dropped 3; count of bases not matched to a gene: 8. Looked up from germline, CDR1 is SEHNR and CDR2 is FQNEAQ (reference sequence). CDR3 sequence: CASSPSTGGPNQPQHF. CDR3 bases: TGTGCCAGCAGCCCCTCGACAGGGGGTCCCAATCAGCCCCAGCATTTT.

This clone was seen ten or more times. CDR3 DNA sequence: TGTGCCAGCGGGGACGGGGGGCTAGAGACCCAGTACTTC. This encodes CASGDGGLETQYF. The rearrangement links TRBV6-5 to TRBJ2-5; maybe TRBD2 (7 bases). Trimming cost V 8 bases and J 4 bases, with 14 bases left between them. Germline loops: CDR1 MNHEY, CDR2 SVGAGI. The CDR3 is 13 residues long.

The CDR3 sequence: CASSPRQGLNEKLFF. Here the CDR3 DNA reads TGTGCCAGCAGCCCGCGACAGGGCCTCAATGAAAAACTGTTTTTT. The chain employs TRBV27 and TRBJ1-4; 7 bases are shared with TRBD1. The CDR3 totals 15 residues. Germline lookup yields CDR1 MNHEY and CDR2 SMNVEV (reference sequence). Trimming at V came to 6 bases and at J to 5 bases, leaving 9 bases not matched to a gene. The variable domain in full, with the rest retrieved from reference TRBV27 and TRBJ1-4, is EAQVTQNPRYLITVTGKKLTVTCSQNMNHEYMSWYRQDPGLGLRQIYYSMNVEVTDKGDVPEGYKVSRKEKRNFPLILESPSPNQTSLYFCASSPRQGLNEKLFFGSGTQLSVL.

The genes are TRBV2 and TRBJ2-5; no clear D. The CDR3 runs 14 residues. The germline V gene has CDR1 SNHLY and CDR2 FYNNEI. V was shortened by 6 bases and J by 2 bases, with 13 bases between the two germline ends. The CDR3 loop reads CASRLDGLQETQYF. CDR3 in DNA: TGTGCCAGCAGACTCGACGGGTTACAAGAGACCCAGTACTTC.

The chain is built from TRBV13 and TRBJ2-7; 11 nucleotides align to TRBD1. V lost 4 bases, J lost 3 bases, and 8 bases stayed unmatched. From germline, CDR1 is PRHDT and CDR2 FYEKMQ (reference sequence). The CDR3 has 16 amino acids. DNA of the CDR3: TGTGCCAGCAGCTCACGGGACAGGGGGACAGACTACGAGCAGTACTTC. Translating it yields CASSSRDRGTDYEQYF.

V and J are TRBV2 and TRBJ2-7; a weak D match, TRBD2 (6 bases). Germline CDR1 reads SNHLY; CDR2 reads FYNNEI. Trimming shortened V by 8 bases and J by 5 bases, and 19 bases separated the two germline ends. The CDR3 is 14 amino acids. CDR3 nucleotides: TGTGCCAGCGGCCGACTAGAGGACGGGGACGAGCAGTACTTC. Its translation: CASGRLEDGDEQYF.

The sample holds a few counts of this clone. The rearrangement links TRBV7-9 to TRBJ2-7; 9 bases line up with TRBD1. The CDR3 extends over 15 amino acids. Looked up from germline, CDR1 is SEHNR and CDR2 is FQNEAQ (reference sequence). J gave up 4 bases and V 1 base, and 5 bases lay outside the gene matches. CDR3 sequence reads: CASSLVGQGWYEQYF. CDR3 DNA: TGTGCCAGCAGCTTAGTTGGACAGGGGTGGTACGAGCAGTACTTC.

This clone appeared a single time. The gene calls are TRBV10-3 and TRBJ1-1; 7 bases fit TRBD1. Losses at the gene ends were 6 bases for V and 0 bases for J; bases not matched to a gene: 10. The CDR3 contains 16 residues. CDR1 ENHRY and CDR2 SYGVKD come from the germline V gene. This CDR3 reads CAIRNGQTGMNTEAFF. The CDR3 nucleotides are TGTGCCATCAGAAACGGCCAGACAGGGATGAACACTGAAGCTTTCTTT.

The chain couples TRBV2 to TRBJ1-6; D perhaps matches TRBD1 (5 bases). Germline CDR1 is SNHLY and CDR2 is FYNNEI. The CDR3 has 20 residues. Trimming cost V 4 bases and J 9 bases, with 31 bases left between them. CDR3 coding DNA: TGTGCCAGCAGTGGAAAGGGGATCTCTTTTGCGGTATTTCGTATTTCACCCCTCCACTTT. Its translation is CASSGKGISFAVFRISPLHF.

J is TRBJ2-7 and V is TRBV7-2, with TRBD1 identical over 9 bases. CDR1 SGHTA and CDR2 FQGNSA come from the germline V gene. V shed 6 bases and J 2 bases; nucleotides not matched to a gene: 5. The CDR3 has 14 amino acids. The CDR3 is CASRPGQGTYEQYF. The CDR3 DNA follows: TGTGCCAGCAGACCGGGACAGGGAACCTACGAGCAGTACTTC.

In DNA form, the CDR3 reads TGTGCCAGCAGCTTAGGGCCGGAGGGGGAGCAGTACTTC. Encoded protein: CASSLGPEGEQYF. This sequence joins TRBV7-3 and TRBJ2-7, with D possibly being TRBD2 (6 bases). The CDR3 loop spans 13 amino acids. V shed 2 bases and J shed 7 bases, with 12 bases lying between them. In germline, CDR1 is SGHTA, CDR2 FQGTGA.

The J gene is TRBJ1-1, the V gene TRBV19; D remains unclear. The V and J ends lost 9 bases and 4 bases respectively, with 21 bases between them. Germline CDR1 LNHDA, CDR2 SQIVND (reference sequence). The CDR3 runs to 15 residues. The chain's CDR3 is CASSRGVRAATEAFF. As DNA, the CDR3 is TGTGCCAGCTCGAGAGGTGTGAGGGCGGCCACTGAAGCTTTCTTT.

CDR3 sequence (DNA): TGCAGTGCTAGTCAACAGTTGGACTATGGCTACACCTTC. This encodes CSASQQLDYGYTF. The chain combines TRBV20-1 with TRBJ1-2; D remains ambiguous. V was pared by 3 bases and J by 3 bases, with 11 bases between. Germline V lookup: CDR1 DFQATT, CDR2 SNEGSKA (reference sequence). The CDR3 spans 13 residues.

This clone was detected only once. This sample also contains other DNA sequences that code for the same CDR3. The genes are TRBV2 and TRBJ2-7; 7 nucleotides line up with TRBD1. This CDR3 contains 12 residues. The germline V gene has CDR1 SNHLY and CDR2 FYNNEI. Trimming cost V 5 bases and J 4 bases; bases outside gene matches: 2. CDR3 sequence reads: CASSRDSYEQYF. As DNA, the CDR3 is TGTGCCAGCAGTCGGGACAGTTACGAGCAGTACTTC.

J is TRBJ2-1 and V is TRBV12-5, with D tentatively TRBD1 (5 bases). The CDR3 loop spans 14 amino acids. V lost 5 bases, J lost 6 bases, and 14 bases lay in between. Germline CDR1 reads LGHNT; CDR2 reads FRNRAP. The CDR3 sequence: CASGPTLGANEQFF. CDR3 in DNA: TGTGCTAGTGGTCCAACCCTTGGGGCCAATGAGCAGTTCTTC. The full variable domain, rest sourced from reference TRBV12-5 and TRBJ2-1, is DARVTQTPRHKVTEMGQEVTMRCQPILGHNTVFWYRQTMMQGLELLAYFRNRAPLDDSGMPKDRFSAEMPDATLATLKIQPSEPRDSAVYFCASGPTLGANEQFFGPGTRLTVL.

The chain has TRBV28 and TRBJ1-1; TRBD1 matches at 7 bases. Germline loops: CDR1 MDHEN, CDR2 SYDVKM. Trimming took 6 bases from V and 0 from J; bases not matched to a gene: 7. The CDR3 consists of 15 residues. The CDR3 region has the DNA TGTGCCAGCAGGCCGTGGACAGGACTGAACACTGAAGCTTTCTTT. This encodes CASRPWTGLNTEAFF.

The J gene is TRBJ2-4, the V gene TRBV4-3, with 10 bases that match TRBD2. Germline loops: CDR1 LGHNA, CDR2 YSLEER. V lost 0 bases and J lost 2; bases outside the gene matches: 13. CDR3 length: 20 amino acids. CDR3 nucleotides: TGCGCCAGCAGCCAAGAGCAACCAGCGGGAGGGCGTGGGCCCAAAAACATTCAGTACTTC. The encoded protein is CASSQEQPAGGRGPKNIQYF.

The rearrangement uses TRBV5-1 and TRBJ2-7; 7 bases map to TRBD1. J was trimmed by 2 bases and V by 4 bases; bases with no gene match: 6. The CDR3 is made up of 14 amino acids. Germline CDR1 SGHRS, CDR2 YFSETQ. The CDR3 spells CASSRDSETYEQYF. CDR3 in DNA: TGCGCCAGCAGCAGGGACAGCGAGACCTACGAGCAGTACTTC.

CDR3 DNA: TGTGCCAGCAGTGATTTCGGGACAGGGGCTGGAAACACCATATATTTT. This translates into CASSDFGTGAGNTIYF. This sequence joins TRBV6-1 and TRBJ1-3; 10 bases are a match to TRBD1. Unmatched junction bases numbered 4, after V lost 3 bases and J lost 2 bases. Germline-derived CDR1 and CDR2 are MNHNS and SASEGT. The CDR3 extends over 16 amino acids.

The chain's CDR3 is CASSAGTGGEQYF. In nucleotides, the CDR3 is TGTGCCAGCAGCGCCGGGACAGGGGGCGAGCAGTACTTC. The chain carries TRBV9 and TRBJ2-7, with 11 bases fitting TRBD1. CDR1 is SGDLS and CDR2 is YYNGEE in the germline V gene. This CDR3 comprises 13 residues. Germline trimming cut 3 bases from V and 6 bases from J; bases unmatched to any gene: 2.

The rearrangement joins TRBV13 to TRBJ2-1, with 11 bases that match TRBD2. In germline, CDR1 is PRHDT, CDR2 FYEKMQ (reference sequence). Germline trimming cut 5 bases from V and 4 bases from J; bases unmatched to any gene: 4. The CDR3 covers 15 residues. CDR3 region: CASSLGTSGYNEQFF. CDR3 sequence (DNA): TGTGCCAGCAGCCTCGGGACTAGCGGATACAATGAGCAGTTCTTC.

The chain employs TRBV27 and TRBJ1-2, with D possibly TRBD1 on 6 matching bases. Trimming removed 5 bases at V and 9 bases at J, with 16 bases between. The CDR3 consists of 13 residues. Germline-derived CDR1 and CDR2 are MNHEY and SMNVEV (reference sequence). The CDR3 bases are TGTGCCAGCAGTCACACCCACAGGGACAGCTACACCTTC. Protein sequence: CASSHTHRDSYTF.

This rearrangement joins TRBV15 to TRBJ2-3; 9 bases fit TRBD2. Germline V gene lookup returns CDR1 LNHNV and CDR2 YYDKDF (reference sequence). The CDR3 covers 16 residues. V shed 3 bases, J shed 2 bases, and the junction held 6 bases outside the gene matches. Here the CDR3 DNA reads TGTGCCACCAGCAGGCCAGCGGGAGGAGACACAGATACGCAGTATTTT. Translation: CATSRPAGGDTDTQYF.

This clone was seen ten or more times. This chain links TRBV4-2 with TRBJ1-1, with 11 bases identical to TRBD1. The CDR3 covers 16 residues. In germline, CDR1 is LGHNA, CDR2 YNFKEQ. V dropped 0 bases and J dropped 6; count of bases not matched to a gene: 6. In DNA, the CDR3 is TGTGCCAGCAGCCAAGATTCCGGGACAGGGGGGTCTGAAGCTTTCTTT. This gives the protein CASSQDSGTGGSEAFF.

The chain employs TRBV7-9 and TRBJ1-2; D remains ambiguous. Germline assignment: CDR1 SEHNR and CDR2 FQNEAQ (reference sequence). Trimming removed 1 base at V and 4 bases at J, with 7 bases between. The CDR3 is 13 residues long. CDR3 protein: CASSLEAGYGYTF. CDR3 nucleotides: TGTGCCAGCAGCTTAGAGGCGGGCTATGGCTACACCTTC.

This chain connects TRBV4-2 to TRBJ2-3, with D possibly matching TRBD2 (6 bases). This CDR3 has 16 amino acids. From germline, CDR1 is LGHNA and CDR2 YNFKEQ. The V and J ends lost 6 bases and 0 bases respectively, with 16 bases between them. The CDR3 sequence: CASRTRAGASTDTQYF. The DNA of the CDR3 is TGTGCCAGCAGGACCCGAGCGGGCGCTAGCACAGATACGCAGTATTTT.

The rearrangement uses TRBV9 and TRBJ2-7; 7 nucleotides align to TRBD1. The CDR3 is 16 residues long. V was clipped by 1 base and J by 0 bases; unmatched bases: 7. The germline gives CDR1 SGDLS, CDR2 YYNGEE. The CDR3 loop is CASSVRLDRDSYEQYF. The CDR3 nucleotides read TGTGCCAGCAGCGTACGTCTAGACAGGGACTCCTACGAGCAGTACTTC. The variable domain in full, with the rest retrieved from reference TRBV9 and TRBJ2-7, is DSGVTQTPKHLITATGQRVTLRCSPRSGDLSVYWYQQSLDQGLQFLIQYYNGEERAKGNILERFSAQQFPDLHSELNLSSLELGDSALYFCASSVRLDRDSYEQYFGPGTRLTVT.